These T cell receptor beta chains were read from a single sample in a study of blood T cell repertoires in COVID-19. Only in-frame clones appear in the TCRdb table, and some are missing; sequencing was by immunoSEQ multiplex PCR. The sample shows about 86,000 clones, just under 85% of them seen only once. Input material: peripheral blood. The receptors stem from a man aged 50 or older with acute or convalescent COVID-19. Each CDR3 is given with its conserved first and last residue. The D gene is left open where the match is weak. The size field is filled for only some rows; it gives once, few, many or a size class.

TRBV7-2,TRBJ2-1,-,TRBD2,CASSLAPGGGSYNEQFF,TGTGCCAGCAGCTTAGCTCCCGGGGGGGGCTCCTACAATGAGCAGTTCTTC
TRBV9,TRBJ2-3,-,TRBD2,CASSTGTSSTDTQYF,TGTGCCAGCAGCACCGGGACTAGCAGCACAGATACGCAGTATTTT
TRBV29-1,TRBJ2-1,-,TRBD2,CSVDRTSGVYNEQFF,TGCAGCGTTGATAGGACTAGCGGGGTTTACAATGAGCAGTTCTTC
TRBV4-3,TRBJ1-1,-,-,CASSQQGFTEAFF,TGCGCCAGCAGCCAACAGGGTTTCACTGAAGCTTTCTTT
TRBV3-1/TRBV3-2,TRBJ2-1,-,TRBD1,CASSQWGQANEQFF,TGTGCCAGCAGCCAATGGGGACAGGCCAATGAGCAGTTCTTC
TRBV11-3,TRBJ2-5,-,TRBD2,CASSSGLAGAGETQYF,TGTGCCAGCAGCTCGGGACTAGCGGGAGCGGGAGAGACCCAGTACTTC
TRBV10-3,TRBJ2-1,-,TRBD1,CAIRPGQGVNEQFF,TGTGCCATCAGACCGGGACAGGGGGTCAATGAGCAGTTCTTC
TRBV6-2/TRBV6-3,TRBJ2-3,-,TRBD1,CASSYSDRDRVDTQYF,TGTGCCAGCAGTTACTCAGACCGGGACAGGGTCGATACGCAGTATTTT
TRBV28,TRBJ2-4,-,TRBD1,CASNPSGTALAKNIQYF,TGTGCCAGCAACCCCAGTGGGACAGCCTTAGCCAAAAACATTCAGTACTTC
TRBV5-4,TRBJ1-5,once,-,CASSFNTGQPQHF,TGTGCCAGCAGCTTCAACACGGGACAGCCCCAGCATTTT
TRBV6-5,TRBJ2-7,-,TRBD1,CASRGTGEGYEQYF,TGTGCCAGCAGGGGGACAGGGGAGGGCTACGAGCAGTACTTC
TRBV11-2,TRBJ2-5,few,-,CASSSTSSEPTQETQYF,TGTGCCAGCAGCTCCACCTCCAGCGAGCCTACACAAGAGACCCAGTACTTC
TRBV5-4,TRBJ2-7,-,-,CASSLGRITSSYEQYF,TGTGCCAGCAGCTTGGGCCGAATAACGAGCTCCTACGAGCAGTACTTC
TRBV13,TRBJ1-6,-,TRBD1,CASSLGGQGRTYNSPLHF,TGTGCCAGCAGCTTAGGCGGACAGGGGAGAACCTATAATTCACCCCTCCACTTT
TRBV19,TRBJ1-1,-,-,CASSKDRWDTEAFF,TGTGCCAGTAGTAAGGACAGATGGGACACTGAAGCTTTCTTT
TRBV24-1,TRBJ1-2,-,TRBD1,CATSDSGTGGRGYTF,TGTGCCACCAGTGACTCCGGGACAGGGGGCAGGGGCTACACCTTC
TRBV30,TRBJ2-7,many,-,CAWKTRGAGIYEQYF,TGTGCCTGGAAGACAAGAGGGGCGGGAATCTACGAGCAGTACTTC
TRBV19,TRBJ2-3,once,TRBD2,CASSIVLAGDTDTQYF,TGTGCCAGTAGTATAGTACTAGCGGGAGACACAGATACGCAGTATTTT
TRBV28,TRBJ1-3,few,-,CASTPGGSGNTIYF,TGTGCCAGCACTCCTGGCGGCTCTGGAAACACCATATATTTT
TRBV29-1,TRBJ2-3,-,TRBD1,CSVNGGTGGTDTQYF,TGCAGCGTTAACGGAGGGACAGGGGGCACAGATACGCAGTATTTT
TRBV5-1,TRBJ2-7,-,-,CASSLPGVRYEQYF,TGCGCCAGCAGCTTGCCAGGGGTTCGCTACGAGCAGTACTTC
TRBV7-2,TRBJ1-4,-,-,CASSLGAGSELFF,TGTGCCAGCAGCTTAGGGGCAGGGTCGGAACTGTTTTTT
TRBV7-2,TRBJ1-2,-,TRBD1,CASSLTGNNGYTF,TGTGCCAGCAGCCTGACAGGGAACAATGGCTACACCTTC
TRBV29-1,TRBJ1-4,-,-,CSVGGTTNEKLFF,TGCAGCGTCGGGGGGACAACTAATGAAAAACTGTTTTTT
TRBV9,TRBJ2-3,-,-,CASSVGRGDTQYF,TGTGCCAGCAGCGTAGGGAGGGGAGATACGCAGTATTTT
TRBV27,TRBJ1-5,-,-,CASSLRQTNQPQHF,TGTGCCAGCAGTTTACGGCAGACTAATCAGCCCCAGCATTTT
TRBV30,TRBJ1-2,-,TRBD1,CAWSSGTGSVNYGYTF,TGTGCCTGGAGTTCCGGGACAGGGAGCGTCAACTATGGCTACACCTTC
TRBV28,TRBJ2-7,-,TRBD1,CASSTGTGRGEQYF,TGTGCCAGCAGTACCGGGACAGGGCGGGGGGAGCAGTACTTC
TRBV6-2/TRBV6-3,TRBJ1-1,-,-,CASSYLRSTEAFF,TGTGCCAGCAGTTATTTGAGGAGCACTGAAGCTTTCTTT
TRBV3-1/TRBV3-2,TRBJ2-1,once,TRBD2,CASSHRGRADEQFF,TGTGCCAGCAGCCATCGCGGGAGGGCCGATGAGCAGTTCTTC
TRBV18,TRBJ1-5,-,-,CASSPGQFNQPQHF,TGTGCCAGCTCACCTGGACAGTTCAATCAGCCCCAGCATTTT
TRBV6-5,TRBJ2-7,once,-,CASRGTWDPSYEQYF,TGTGCCAGCAGGGGGACATGGGACCCTTCCTACGAGCAGTACTTC
TRBV5-1,TRBJ2-3,-,-,CASSSRGFTDTQYF,TGCGCCAGCAGCTCCCGGGGGTTCACAGATACGCAGTATTTT
TRBV4-1,TRBJ2-7,-,TRBD2,CASSQDPRGELEQYF,TGCGCCAGCAGCCAAGATCCGCGGGGGGAATTGGAGCAGTACTTC
TRBV6-2/TRBV6-3,TRBJ2-5,-,TRBD2,CASSPRLAGGLRETQYF,TGTGCCAGCAGTCCAAGACTAGCGGGAGGTTTGCGGGAGACCCAGTACTTC
TRBV28,TRBJ2-7,-,-,CASSPHRDWGYEQYF,TGTGCCAGCAGTCCCCACCGGGACTGGGGCTACGAGCAGTACTTC
TRBV18,TRBJ2-5,-,TRBD2,CASSPPGTSGGNQETQYF,TGTGCCAGCTCACCACCCGGGACTAGCGGGGGAAACCAAGAGACCCAGTACTTC
TRBV10-3,TRBJ1-5,-,TRBD1,CAISVGQESNQPQHF,TGTGCCATCAGTGTGGGACAGGAGTCCAATCAGCCCCAGCATTTT
TRBV4-1,TRBJ1-2,-,-,CASSQVEAKVDGYTF,TGCGCCAGCAGCCAAGTTGAGGCGAAGGTGGATGGCTACACCTTC
TRBV6-5,TRBJ2-5,-,-,CASIGRTYQETQYF,TGTGCCAGCATCGGTCGGACATACCAAGAGACCCAGTACTTC
TRBV3-1/TRBV3-2,TRBJ2-6,-,-,CASSRSLTGSGANVLTF,TGTGCCAGCAGCCGAAGTCTCACAGGGTCAGGGGCCAACGTCCTGACTTTC
TRBV6-6,TRBJ2-2,-,-,CASSYTTIRGTGELFF,TGTGCCAGCAGTTACACTACCATTCGTGGGACCGGGGAGCTGTTTTTT
TRBV25-1,TRBJ2-2,-,TRBD2,CASSIAGGNTGELFF,TGTGCCAGCAGTATAGCGGGAGGGAACACCGGGGAGCTGTTTTTT
TRBV7-9,TRBJ2-1,-,TRBD2,CASSPSTGGPGDNEQFF,TGTGCCAGCAGCCCATCGACGGGGGGGCCGGGAGATAATGAGCAGTTCTTC
TRBV27,TRBJ1-1,once,-,CASIRTEGNTEAFF,TGTGCCAGCATCCGGACTGAGGGGAACACTGAAGCTTTCTTT
TRBV6-5,TRBJ1-3,-,-,CASGVSFSGNTIYF,TGTGCCAGCGGAGTCAGCTTCTCTGGAAACACCATATATTTT
TRBV5-4,TRBJ2-1,-,-,CASSLGQGFYNEQFF,TGTGCCAGCAGCTTGGGGCAGGGGTTTTACAATGAGCAGTTCTTC
TRBV7-2,TRBJ2-3,-,-,CAITPGGRSTDTQYF,TGTGCCATTACGCCAGGAGGGAGGTCCACAGATACGCAGTATTTT
TRBV28,TRBJ2-1,-,-,CASSSDRGQFF,TGTGCCAGCAGTTCCGACAGAGGGCAGTTCTTC
TRBV6-2/TRBV6-3,TRBJ2-5,-,-,CASSYLGQNTQYF,TGTGCCAGCAGTTACCTGGGCCAGAATACCCAGTACTTC
TRBV7-2,TRBJ1-2,-,-,CASSLRPQGNYGYTF,TGTGCCAGCAGCTTAAGGCCACAGGGTAACTATGGCTACACCTTC
TRBV11-2,TRBJ1-3,-,-,CASSSQGNGALGNTIYF,TGTGCCAGCAGCTCCCAGGGAAATGGGGCTCTGGGAAACACCATATATTTT
TRBV6-2/TRBV6-3,TRBJ2-7,once,TRBD1,CASTPRGTGHLDEQYF,TGTGCCAGCACCCCCAGGGGGACAGGGCATCTGGACGAGCAGTACTTC
TRBV6-1,TRBJ1-3,-,TRBD1,CASSELTGGSGNTIYF,TGTGCCAGCAGTGAGCTGACAGGGGGATCTGGAAACACCATATATTTT
TRBV29-1,TRBJ2-2,-,TRBD1,CSVDQGANTGELFF,TGCAGCGTTGATCAGGGGGCTAACACCGGGGAGCTGTTTTTT
TRBV7-9,TRBJ2-6,-,TRBD1,CASSLIRGTGLSGANVLTF,TGTGCCAGCAGCTTAATCCGCGGGACAGGGCTCTCTGGGGCCAACGTCCTGACTTTC
TRBV5-5,TRBJ1-2,-,TRBD1,CASSLIGTGVLGYTF,TGTGCCAGCAGCTTGATTGGGACAGGGGTTCTTGGCTACACCTTC
TRBV21-1,TRBJ2-7,-,-,CASSKRGTDPKQYF,TGTGCCAGCAGCAAAAGGGGGACGGATCCTAAGCAGTACTTC
TRBV3-1/TRBV3-2,TRBJ2-1,few,-,CASSPMVGGQNEQFF,TGTGCCAGCAGCCCCATGGTGGGGGGGCAAAATGAGCAGTTCTTC